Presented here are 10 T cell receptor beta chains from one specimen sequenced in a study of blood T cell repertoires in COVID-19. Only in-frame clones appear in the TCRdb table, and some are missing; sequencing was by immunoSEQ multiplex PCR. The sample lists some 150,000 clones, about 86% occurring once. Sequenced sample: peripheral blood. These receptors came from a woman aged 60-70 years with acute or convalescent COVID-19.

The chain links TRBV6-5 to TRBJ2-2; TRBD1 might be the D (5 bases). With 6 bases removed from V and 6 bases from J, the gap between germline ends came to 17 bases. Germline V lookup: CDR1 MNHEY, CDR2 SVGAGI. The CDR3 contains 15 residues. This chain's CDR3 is CASRSTQGKAGELFF. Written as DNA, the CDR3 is TGTGCCAGCAGGTCCACCCAGGGAAAGGCCGGGGAGCTGTTTTTT.

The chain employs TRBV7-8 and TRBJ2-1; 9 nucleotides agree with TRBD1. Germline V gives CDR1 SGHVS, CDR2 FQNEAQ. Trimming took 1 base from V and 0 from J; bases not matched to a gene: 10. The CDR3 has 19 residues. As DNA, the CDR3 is TGTGCCAGCAGCTTAGGGGCTAGTCCGGGACAGGGCTCCTACAATGAGCAGTTCTTC. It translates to CASSLGASPGQGSYNEQFF.

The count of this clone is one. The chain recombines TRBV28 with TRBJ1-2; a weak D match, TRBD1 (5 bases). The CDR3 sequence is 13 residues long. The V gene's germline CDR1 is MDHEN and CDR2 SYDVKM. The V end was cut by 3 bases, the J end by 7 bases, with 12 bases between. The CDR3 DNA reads TGTGCCAGCAGTTTGGAGGGGTTTGGTGGCTACACCTTC. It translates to CASSLEGFGGYTF.

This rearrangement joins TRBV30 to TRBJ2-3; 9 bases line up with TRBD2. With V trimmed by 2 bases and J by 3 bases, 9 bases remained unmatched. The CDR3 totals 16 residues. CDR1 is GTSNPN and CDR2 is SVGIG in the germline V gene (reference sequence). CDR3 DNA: TGTGCCTGGAGTAGAAGCGGGGGGACCTTAACAGATACGCAGTATTTT. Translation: CAWSRSGGTLTDTQYF.

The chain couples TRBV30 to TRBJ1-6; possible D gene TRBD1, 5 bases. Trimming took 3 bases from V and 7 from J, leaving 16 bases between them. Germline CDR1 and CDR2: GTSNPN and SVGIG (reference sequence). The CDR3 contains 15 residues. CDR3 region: CAWRRRGNPNSPLHF. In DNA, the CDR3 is TGTGCCTGGAGGCGGCGGGGGAACCCGAATTCACCCCTCCACTTT.

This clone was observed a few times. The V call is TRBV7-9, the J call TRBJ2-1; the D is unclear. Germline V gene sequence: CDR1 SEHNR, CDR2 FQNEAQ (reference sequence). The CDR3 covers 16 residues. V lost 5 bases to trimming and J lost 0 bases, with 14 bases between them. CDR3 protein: CASSRHVMSSYNEQFF. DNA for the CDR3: TGTGCCAGCAGCCGACACGTTATGAGCTCCTACAATGAGCAGTTCTTC.

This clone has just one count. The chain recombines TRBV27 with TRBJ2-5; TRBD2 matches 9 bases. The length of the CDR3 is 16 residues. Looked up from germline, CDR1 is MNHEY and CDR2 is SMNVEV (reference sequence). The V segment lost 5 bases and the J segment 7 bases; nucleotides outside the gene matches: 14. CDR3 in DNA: TGTGCCAGCAGTCCGATAGCGGGGGCCCTCGATTTGACCCAGTACTTC. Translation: CASSPIAGALDLTQYF.

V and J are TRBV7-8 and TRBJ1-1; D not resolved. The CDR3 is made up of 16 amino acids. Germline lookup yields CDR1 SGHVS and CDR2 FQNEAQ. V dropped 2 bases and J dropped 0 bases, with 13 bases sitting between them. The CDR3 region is CASSLTDGLLNTEAFF. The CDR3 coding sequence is TGTGCCAGCAGCTTAACTGACGGACTTCTGAACACTGAAGCTTTCTTT.

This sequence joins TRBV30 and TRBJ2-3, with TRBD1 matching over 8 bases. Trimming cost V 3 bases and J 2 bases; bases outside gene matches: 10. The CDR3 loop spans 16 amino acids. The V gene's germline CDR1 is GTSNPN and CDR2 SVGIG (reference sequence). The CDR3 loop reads CAWSSPGQVITDTQYF. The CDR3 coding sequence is TGTGCCTGGAGCTCCCCGGGACAGGTCATCACAGATACGCAGTATTTT.

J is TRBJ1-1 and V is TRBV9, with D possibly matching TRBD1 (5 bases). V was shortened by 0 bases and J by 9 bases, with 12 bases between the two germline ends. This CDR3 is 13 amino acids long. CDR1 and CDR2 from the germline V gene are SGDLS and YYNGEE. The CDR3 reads CASSVVPDSQAFF. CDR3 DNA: TGTGCCAGCAGCGTAGTTCCTGACAGCCAAGCTTTCTTT. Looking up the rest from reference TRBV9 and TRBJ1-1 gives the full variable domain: DSGVTQTPKHLITATGQRVTLRCSPRSGDLSVYWYQQSLDQGLQFLIQYYNGEERAKGNILERFSAQQFPDLHSELNLSSLELGDSALYFCASSVVPDSQAFFGQGTRLTVV.